This entry concerns a single T cell receptor beta chain. Its target is unknown. These data originate in a study of siplizumab effects on memory and regulatory T cells. Study conclusions and caveats: Contribution to the alloresponse seemed major for naive T cells, which also seemed more diverse than memory cells.

The CDR3 runs 12 residues. Per germline, CDR1 LNHDA and CDR2 SQIVND (reference sequence). V was cut by 3 bases and J by 7 bases, with 9 bases left in between. Some 9.7 x 10^4 TCR templates were assayed per sample. The repertoire was sequenced with immunoSEQ multiplex PCR; TCRdb's copy has only in-frame clones and lacks some. The profile shows approximately 75,000 clones, around 93% of them singletons. The origin of this receptor is a human donor in good health. The V call is TRBV19, the J call TRBJ1-2, with a weak D call TRBD1 (5 bases). Sequencing input: CD8+ T cells sorted from blood. CDR3 region: CASSIGTRGYTF. In DNA form, the CDR3 reads TGTGCCAGTAGTATCGGGACCCGTGGCTACACCTTC.